This T cell receptor beta chain stems from a study of technical replicates of blood from a few donors. CDR3 length: 17 residues. The germline CDR1 and CDR2 sequences are SGHRS and YFSETQ. The trim removed 0 bases at V and 3 bases at J, leaving 9 bases unmatched. Repertoires were generated with immunoSEQ multiplex PCR, while TCRdb's copy carries only in-frame clones and drops some. The sample contains around 83,000 clones, 94% of which appear only once. V and J are TRBV5-1 and TRBJ2-3, with TRBD2 matching 8 bases. This TCR was recovered from a human donor in good health. The sequenced sample consisted of T cells isolated from PBMCs. The CDR3: CASSLGSGRAGTDTQYF. The CDR3 bases are TGCGCCAGCAGCTTGGGCTCCGGGAGGGCCGGGACAGATACGCAGTATTTT.